A single sample is the source of the 9 T cell receptor beta chains below, sequenced in a study of blood T cell repertoires in COVID-19. The data were produced by immunoSEQ multiplex PCR, yet TCRdb's version contains in-frame clones alone and is incomplete. There are 80,000 to 85,000 clones in the sample; 80% to 90% occur only once, and approximately 5% lies in the top ten. The sequencing input was peripheral blood. The receptor source for this set is a woman at least 80 years old with acute or convalescent COVID-19.

This chain connects TRBV6-6 to TRBJ1-3; D gene uncertain. The germline V and J ends were trimmed by 6 bases and 4 bases, with 19 bases remaining between them. The germline CDR1 and CDR2 sequences are MNHNY and SVGAGI (reference sequence). The CDR3 totals 16 residues. The CDR3 here is CASSPREAGRGNTIYF. CDR3 coding DNA: TGTGCCAGCAGCCCCCGGGAAGCCGGGCGAGGAAACACCATATATTTT.

This clone showed up just once. This rearrangement joins TRBV3-1 (or the pseudogene TRBV3-2) to TRBJ2-5, with a possible D match to TRBD2 (5 bases). V lost 1 base and J lost 7, with 10 bases in between. This CDR3 has 13 residues. CDR1 is LGHDT, CDR2 YNNKEL, per germline (reference sequence). DNA for the CDR3: TGTGCCAGCAGCCAAGGACAACGGGGGACCCAGTACTTC. Its protein is CASSQGQRGTQYF.

This chain uses TRBV19 with TRBJ1-1; D is uncertain. This CDR3 has 15 residues. V lost 8 bases and J 4 bases, leaving 20 bases between the germline ends. Germline V CDR1 and CDR2: LNHDA, SQIVND (reference sequence). CDR3 nucleotide sequence: TGTGCCAGTTATTATGGCGAAAAGAGAGGCACTGAAGCTTTCTTT. It encodes CASYYGEKRGTEAFF. Combining the CDR3 with reference TRBV19 and TRBJ1-1 gives the whole variable domain DGGITQSPKYLFRKEGQNVTLSCEQNLNHDAMYWYRQDPGQGLRLIYYSQIVNDFQKGDIAEGYSVSREKKESFPLTVTSAQKNPTAFYLCASYYGEKRGTEAFFGQGTRLTVV.

The chain has TRBV28 and TRBJ1-5; no clear D. In germline, CDR1 is MDHEN, CDR2 SYDVKM. This CDR3 is built from 16 residues. Between the trimmed V and J ends, which lost 2 bases and 2 bases, there was a span of 13 bases. The CDR3 nucleotides are TGTGCCAGCAGTTTAGGTAATATGGCGGGCAATCAGCCCCAGCATTTT. It yields the protein CASSLGNMAGNQPQHF. Full variable domain (rest looked up from reference TRBV28 and TRBJ1-5): DVKVTQSSRYLVKRTGEKVFLECVQDMDHENMFWYRQDPGLGLRLIYFSYDVKMKEKGDIPEGYSVSREKKERFSLILESASTNQTSMYLCASSLGNMAGNQPQHFGDGTRLSIL.

The chain combines TRBV10-1 with TRBJ1-1; unclear D gene. Germline loops: CDR1 WNHNN, CDR2 SYGVQD (reference sequence). The CDR3 is 15 amino acids. V gave up 4 bases and J gave up 4 bases, with 16 bases separating them. The CDR3 nucleotides are TGCGCCAGCAGTGGAAGTTTGGAGGGCGGCACTGAAGCTTTCTTT. Its protein is CASSGSLEGGTEAFF.

The chain employs TRBV6-2 or TRBV6-3 and TRBJ2-1, with a weak D call TRBD1 (6 bases). V was shortened by 4 bases and J by 5 bases, with 12 bases between the two germline ends. Germline assignment: CDR1 MNHEY and CDR2 SVGEGT. This CDR3 comprises 14 residues. In nucleotides, the CDR3 is TGTGCCAGCAGTTCTCATGACAGGCACAATGAGCAGTTCTTC. It translates to CASSSHDRHNEQFF.

In its sample, this clone was seen once. This sequence joins TRBV9 and TRBJ2-2; unclear D gene. The CDR3 has 13 residues. Trimming pared 4 bases from V and 5 bases from J, leaving 9 bases between. Germline assignment: CDR1 SGDLS and CDR2 YYNGEE. Here the CDR3 DNA reads TGTGCCAGCAGCTGGGCACCAACCGGGGAGCTGTTTTTT. Protein sequence: CASSWAPTGELFF.

V gene TRBV24-1 combines with J gene TRBJ2-7; 7 bases line up with TRBD1. V dropped 1 base and J dropped 3; count of bases not matched to a gene: 17. Germline CDR1 is KGHDR and CDR2 is SFDVKD. The CDR3 is 19 residues long. CDR3 DNA: TGTGCCACCAGTGATTTTGGGGCAGGGGGACCTCTCAAAAACTACGAGCAGTACTTC. It translates to CATSDFGAGGPLKNYEQYF.

This chain connects TRBV7-3 to TRBJ2-2; D is unresolved. Trimming cost V 5 bases and J 7 bases, with 14 bases left between them. The CDR3 covers 14 residues. CDR1 SGHTA and CDR2 FQGTGA come from the germline V gene. The CDR3 sequence is CASSREVTSGELFF. In DNA form, the CDR3 reads TGTGCCAGCAGCCGAGAGGTCACGAGCGGGGAGCTGTTTTTT.